These T cell receptor beta chains were read from a single sample in a study of blood T cell repertoires in COVID-19. Only in-frame clones appear in the TCRdb table, and some are missing; sequencing was by immunoSEQ multiplex PCR. Of under 450,000 clones in the sample, around 89% were seen once. The sample comprised peripheral blood. Receptor source: a woman aged 40 to 55 with COVID-19, enrolled during active disease. The conserved cysteine and the conserved F or W are not part of the CDR3 here.

v_call	j_call	cdr3_aa
TRBV14	TRBJ2-1	ASSPPGWSGTLYNEQF
TRBV7-2	TRBJ1-2	ASSFARGNYGYT
TRBV3-1/TRBV3-2	TRBJ1-2	ASGTGARGYT
TRBV5-4	TRBJ1-6	ASSLGSSPLH
TRBV11-2	TRBJ2-1	ASSLAVSGGPSEQF
TRBV27	TRBJ1-3	ASSLSLPASGNTIY
TRBV7-9	TRBJ2-3	ASSPTSGYSTDTQY
TRBV27	TRBJ2-1	ASSFGTQGYNEQF
TRBV4-1	TRBJ2-1	ASSHPSGGSSYNEQF
TRBV5-1	TRBJ2-2	ASSLGIWTEATGELF
TRBV7-2	TRBJ2-2	ASSHPRTSGSSAPGELF
TRBV18	TRBJ1-1	ASFLQGPGDTEAF
TRBV7-3	TRBJ1-2	ASSPNPGNYGYT
TRBV6-2/TRBV6-3	TRBJ1-1	ASSRLRGGWGNTEAF